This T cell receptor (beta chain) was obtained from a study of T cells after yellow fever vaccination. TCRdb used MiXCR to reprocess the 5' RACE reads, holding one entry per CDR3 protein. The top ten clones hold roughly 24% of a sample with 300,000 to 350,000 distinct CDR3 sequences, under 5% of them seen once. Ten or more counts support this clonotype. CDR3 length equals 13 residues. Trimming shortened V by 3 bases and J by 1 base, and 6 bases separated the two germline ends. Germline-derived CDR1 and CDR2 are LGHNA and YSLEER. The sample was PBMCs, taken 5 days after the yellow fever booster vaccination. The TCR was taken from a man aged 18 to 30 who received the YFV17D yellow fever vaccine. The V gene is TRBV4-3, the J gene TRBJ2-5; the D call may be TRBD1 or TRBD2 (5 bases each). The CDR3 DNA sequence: TGCGCCAGCAGCCAGGGACCCCAAGAGACCCAGTACTTC. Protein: CASSQGPQETQYF.